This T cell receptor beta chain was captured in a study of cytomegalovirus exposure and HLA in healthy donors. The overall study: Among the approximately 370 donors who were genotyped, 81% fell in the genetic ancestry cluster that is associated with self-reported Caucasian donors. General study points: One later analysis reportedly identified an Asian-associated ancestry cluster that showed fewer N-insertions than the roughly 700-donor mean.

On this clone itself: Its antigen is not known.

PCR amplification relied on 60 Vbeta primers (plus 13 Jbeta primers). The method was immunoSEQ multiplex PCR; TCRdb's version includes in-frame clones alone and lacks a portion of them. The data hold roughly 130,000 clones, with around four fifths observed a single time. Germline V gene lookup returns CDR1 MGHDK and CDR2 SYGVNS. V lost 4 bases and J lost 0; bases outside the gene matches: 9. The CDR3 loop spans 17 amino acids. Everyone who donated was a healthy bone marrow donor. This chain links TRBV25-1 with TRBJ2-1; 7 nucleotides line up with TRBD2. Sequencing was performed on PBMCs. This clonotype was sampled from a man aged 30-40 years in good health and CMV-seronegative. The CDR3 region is CASSGTGGNPSYNEQFF. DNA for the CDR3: TGTGCCAGCAGTGGGACGGGAGGAAACCCCTCCTACAATGAGCAGTTCTTC. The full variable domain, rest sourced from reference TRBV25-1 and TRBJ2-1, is EADIYQTPRYLVIGTGKKITLECSQTMGHDKMYWYQQDPGMELHLIHYSYGVNSTEKGDLSSESTVSRIRTEHFPLTLESARPSHTSQYLCASSGTGGNPSYNEQFFGPGTRLTVL.